Sequencing of this T cell receptor (beta chain) was carried out in a study of blood T cell repertoires in COVID-19. Overall study: Material from acute and convalescent COVID-19 was sourced from the United States, Italy and Spain. T cells, B-cell-depleted T cells, or PBMCs provided the cDNA or gDNA that served as material.

CDR1 is MNHEY, CDR2 SVGAGI, per germline. This CDR3 comprises 14 residues. J lost 4 bases, V lost 6 bases, and 5 bases had no gene match. In the authors' workflow: Amplified reference gene primers provided the basis for estimating nucleated cell counts. Sequencing was performed with immunoSEQ multiplex PCR; in TCRdb, only in-frame clones are kept and a portion is missing. The DNA was the basis for D and trimming; V, J and clone size are from that table. The table shows tens of thousands of clones, with around 81% occurring only once. Sequenced: peripheral blood. The gene calls are TRBV6-5 and TRBJ1-2; 10 bases align to TRBD1. The sequence came from an elderly woman with active or convalescent COVID-19. CDR3 sequence: CASRGQGTSYGYTF. DNA of the CDR3: TGTGCCAGCAGGGGACAGGGGACTTCCTATGGCTACACCTTC.